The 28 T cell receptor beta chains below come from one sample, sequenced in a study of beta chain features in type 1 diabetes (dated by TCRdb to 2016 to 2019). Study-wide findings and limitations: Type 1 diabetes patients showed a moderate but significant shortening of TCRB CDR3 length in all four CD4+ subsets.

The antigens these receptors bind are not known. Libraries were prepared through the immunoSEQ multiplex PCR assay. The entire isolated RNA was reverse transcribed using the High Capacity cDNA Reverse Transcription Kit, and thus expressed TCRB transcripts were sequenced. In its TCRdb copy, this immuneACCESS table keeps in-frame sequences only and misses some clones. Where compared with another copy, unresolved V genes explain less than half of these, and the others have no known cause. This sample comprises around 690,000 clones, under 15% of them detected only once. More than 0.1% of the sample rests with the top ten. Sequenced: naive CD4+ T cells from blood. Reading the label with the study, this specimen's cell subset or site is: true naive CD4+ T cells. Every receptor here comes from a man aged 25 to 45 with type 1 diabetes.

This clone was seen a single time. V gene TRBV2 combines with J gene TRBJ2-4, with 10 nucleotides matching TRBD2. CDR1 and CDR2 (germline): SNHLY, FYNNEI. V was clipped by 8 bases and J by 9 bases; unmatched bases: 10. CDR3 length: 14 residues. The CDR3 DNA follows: TGTGCCAGCCGAACTAGCGGGGCGGTTGTCATTCAGTACTTC. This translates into CASRTSGAVVIQYF.

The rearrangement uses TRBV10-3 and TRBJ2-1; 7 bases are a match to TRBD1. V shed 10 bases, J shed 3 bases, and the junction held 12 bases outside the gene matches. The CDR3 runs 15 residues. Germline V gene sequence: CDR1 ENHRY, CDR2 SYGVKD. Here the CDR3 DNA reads TGTGCCAACGGAGGCAGACAGGGTATCTACAATGAGCAGTTCTTC. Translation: CANGGRQGIYNEQFF.

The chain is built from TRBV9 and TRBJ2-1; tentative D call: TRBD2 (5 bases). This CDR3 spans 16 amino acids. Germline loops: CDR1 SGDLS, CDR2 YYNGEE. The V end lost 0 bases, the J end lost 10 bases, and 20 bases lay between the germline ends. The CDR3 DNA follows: TGTGCCAGCAGCGTAGCCCCTCCGCGAGGGCCCGGGGAGCAGTTCTTC. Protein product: CASSVAPPRGPGEQFF.

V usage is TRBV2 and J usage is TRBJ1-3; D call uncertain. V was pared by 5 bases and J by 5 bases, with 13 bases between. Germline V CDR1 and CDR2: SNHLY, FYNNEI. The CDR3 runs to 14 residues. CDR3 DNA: TGTGCCAGCAGTAGGGAGCAGATTCGAAACACCATATATTTT. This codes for CASSREQIRNTIYF. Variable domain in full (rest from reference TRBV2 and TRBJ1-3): EPEVTQTPSHQVTQMGQEVILRCVPISNHLYFYWYRQILGQKVEFLVSFYNNEISEKSEIFDDQFSVERPDGSNFTLKIRSTKLEDSAMYFCASSREQIRNTIYFGEGSWLTVV.

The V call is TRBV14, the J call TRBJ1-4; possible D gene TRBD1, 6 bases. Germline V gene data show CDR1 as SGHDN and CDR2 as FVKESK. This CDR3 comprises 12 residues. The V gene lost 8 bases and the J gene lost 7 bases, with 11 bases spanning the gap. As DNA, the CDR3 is TGTGCCAGCCGCAAGGGGGTTGAAAAACTGTTTTTT. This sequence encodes CASRKGVEKLFF.

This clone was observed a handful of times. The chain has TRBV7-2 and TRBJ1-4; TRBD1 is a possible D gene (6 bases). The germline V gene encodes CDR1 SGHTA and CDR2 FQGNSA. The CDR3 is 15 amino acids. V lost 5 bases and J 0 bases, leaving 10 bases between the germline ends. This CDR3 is CASSLWTATNEKLFF. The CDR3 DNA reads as TGTGCCAGCAGCCTTTGGACAGCAACTAATGAAAAACTGTTTTTT.

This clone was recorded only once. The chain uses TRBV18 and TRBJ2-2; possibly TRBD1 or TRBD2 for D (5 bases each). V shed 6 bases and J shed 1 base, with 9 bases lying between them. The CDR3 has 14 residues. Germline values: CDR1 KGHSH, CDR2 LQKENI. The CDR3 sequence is CASSGTVNTGELFF. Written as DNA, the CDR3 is TGTGCCAGCTCGGGGACCGTGAACACCGGGGAGCTGTTTTTT.

The DNA for the CDR3 is TGCGCCAGCAGGCCTGACAGGACGACTAACTATGGCTACACCTTC. It specifies CASRPDRTTNYGYTF. This chain connects TRBV23-1 to TRBJ1-2, with a possible D match to TRBD1 (6 bases). TRBV23-1 is assigned to the ORF class and has an uncertain function. Trimming pared 6 bases from V and 0 bases from J, leaving 14 bases between. The CDR3 loop spans 15 amino acids.

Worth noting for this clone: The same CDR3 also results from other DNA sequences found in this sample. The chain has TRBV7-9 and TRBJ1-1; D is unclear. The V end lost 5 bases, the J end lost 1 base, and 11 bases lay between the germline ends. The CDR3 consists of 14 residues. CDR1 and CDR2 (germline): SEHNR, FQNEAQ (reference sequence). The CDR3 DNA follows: TGTGCCAGCAGCCATCGGACGGGGAACACTGAAGCTTTCTTT. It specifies CASSHRTGNTEAFF.

The CDR3 sequence is CASSLRGYPSTDTQYF. CDR3 coding DNA: TGCGCCAGCAGCTTGCGAGGATACCCTAGCACAGATACGCAGTATTTT. The rearrangement joins TRBV5-1 to TRBJ2-3; D uncertain. V lost 1 base and J 0 bases, leaving 12 bases between the germline ends. Germline CDR1 SGHRS, CDR2 YFSETQ. The CDR3 has 16 residues.

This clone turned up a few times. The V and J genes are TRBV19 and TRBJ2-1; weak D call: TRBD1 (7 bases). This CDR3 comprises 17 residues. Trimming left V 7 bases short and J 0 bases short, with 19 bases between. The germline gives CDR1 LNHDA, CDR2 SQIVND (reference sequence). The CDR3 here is CASNRGGSFSSYNEQFF. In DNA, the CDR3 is TGTGCCAGTAACAGGGGAGGCAGTTTTAGCTCCTACAATGAGCAGTTCTTC.

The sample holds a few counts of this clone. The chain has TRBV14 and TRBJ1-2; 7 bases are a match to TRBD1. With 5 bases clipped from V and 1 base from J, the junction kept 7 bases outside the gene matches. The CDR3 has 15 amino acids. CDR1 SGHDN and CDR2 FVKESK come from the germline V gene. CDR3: CASSSTWDSNYGYTF. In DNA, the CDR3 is TGTGCCAGCAGCTCAACTTGGGACAGTAACTATGGCTACACCTTC.

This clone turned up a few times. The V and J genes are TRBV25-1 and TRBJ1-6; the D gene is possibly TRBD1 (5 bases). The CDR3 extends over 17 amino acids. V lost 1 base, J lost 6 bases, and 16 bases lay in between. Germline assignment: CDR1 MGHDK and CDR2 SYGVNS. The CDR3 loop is CASSEFQRTSPNSPLHF. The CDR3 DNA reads TGTGCCAGCAGTGAATTCCAAAGGACAAGCCCTAATTCACCCCTCCACTTT.

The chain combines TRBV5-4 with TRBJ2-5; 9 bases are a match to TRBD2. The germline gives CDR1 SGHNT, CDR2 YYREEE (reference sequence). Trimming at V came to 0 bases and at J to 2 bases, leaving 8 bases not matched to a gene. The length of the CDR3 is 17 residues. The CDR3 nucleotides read TGTGCCAGCAGCTTGGGGCTAGCGGGGAATTTACAAGAGACCCAGTACTTC. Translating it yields CASSLGLAGNLQETQYF. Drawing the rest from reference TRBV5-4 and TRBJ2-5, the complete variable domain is ETGVTQSPTHLIKTRGQQVTLRCSSQSGHNTVSWYQQALGQGPQFIFQYYREEENGRGNFPPRFSGLQFPNYSSELNVNALELDDSALYLCASSLGLAGNLQETQYFGPGTRLLVL.

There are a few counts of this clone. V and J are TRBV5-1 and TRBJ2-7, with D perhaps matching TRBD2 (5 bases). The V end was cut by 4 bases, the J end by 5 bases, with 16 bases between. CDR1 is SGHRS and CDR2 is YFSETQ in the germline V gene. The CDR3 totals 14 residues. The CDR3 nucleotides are TGCGCCAGCAGCCTTGTAGTAGGGCGGGACGAGCAGTACTTC. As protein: CASSLVVGRDEQYF.

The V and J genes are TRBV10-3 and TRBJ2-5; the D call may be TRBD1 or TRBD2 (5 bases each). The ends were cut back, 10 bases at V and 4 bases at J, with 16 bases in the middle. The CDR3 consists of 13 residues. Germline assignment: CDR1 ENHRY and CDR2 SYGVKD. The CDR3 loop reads CATQGSRGETQYF. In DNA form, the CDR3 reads TGTGCCACTCAGGGTTCCCGGGGAGAGACCCAGTACTTC.

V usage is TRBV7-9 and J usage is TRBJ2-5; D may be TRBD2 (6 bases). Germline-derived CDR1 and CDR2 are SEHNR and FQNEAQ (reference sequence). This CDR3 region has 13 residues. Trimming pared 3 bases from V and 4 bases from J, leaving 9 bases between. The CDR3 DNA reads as TGTGCCAGCAGCTTGATCGGGGGAGAGACCCAGTACTTC. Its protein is CASSLIGGETQYF.

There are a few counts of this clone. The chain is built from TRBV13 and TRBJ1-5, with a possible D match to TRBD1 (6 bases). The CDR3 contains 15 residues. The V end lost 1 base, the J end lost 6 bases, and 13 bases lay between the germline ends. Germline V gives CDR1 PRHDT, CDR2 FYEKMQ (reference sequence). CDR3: CASSLAGEGGQPQHF. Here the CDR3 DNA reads TGTGCCAGCAGCTTAGCGGGAGAGGGGGGTCAGCCCCAGCATTTT. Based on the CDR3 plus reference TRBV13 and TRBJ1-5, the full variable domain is AAGVIQSPRHLIKEKRETATLKCYPIPRHDTVYWYQQGPGQDPQFLISFYEKMQSDKGSIPDRFSAQQFSDYHSELNMSSLELGDSALYFCASSLAGEGGQPQHFGDGTRLSIL.

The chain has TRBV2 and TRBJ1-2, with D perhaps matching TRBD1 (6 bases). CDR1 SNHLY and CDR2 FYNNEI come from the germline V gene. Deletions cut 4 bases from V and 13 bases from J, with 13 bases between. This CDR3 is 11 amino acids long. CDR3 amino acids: CASSGQGSGTF. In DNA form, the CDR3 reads TGTGCCAGCAGTGGGCAGGGGTCCGGCACCTTC.

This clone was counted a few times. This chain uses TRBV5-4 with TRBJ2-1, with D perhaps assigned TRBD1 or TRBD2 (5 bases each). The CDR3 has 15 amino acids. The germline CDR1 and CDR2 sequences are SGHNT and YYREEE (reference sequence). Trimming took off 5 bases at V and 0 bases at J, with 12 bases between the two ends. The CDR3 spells CASSIGGNSYNEQFF. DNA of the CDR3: TGTGCCAGCAGTATTGGGGGAAACTCCTACAATGAGCAGTTCTTC. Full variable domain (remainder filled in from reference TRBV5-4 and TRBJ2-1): ETGVTQSPTHLIKTRGQQVTLRCSSQSGHNTVSWYQQALGQGPQFIFQYYREEENGRGNFPPRFSGLQFPNYSSELNVNALELDDSALYLCASSIGGNSYNEQFFGPGTRLTVL.

In DNA form, the CDR3 reads TGTGCCAGCAGCTTAGGAGGGGGCGAAGCTTTCTTT. Its protein is CASSLGGGEAFF. The V gene is TRBV13, the J gene TRBJ1-1; TRBD1 matches 7 bases. The CDR3 is made up of 12 amino acids. V lost 0 bases to trimming and J lost 8 bases; unmatched junction nucleotides: 0. Germline values: CDR1 PRHDT, CDR2 FYEKMQ (reference sequence).

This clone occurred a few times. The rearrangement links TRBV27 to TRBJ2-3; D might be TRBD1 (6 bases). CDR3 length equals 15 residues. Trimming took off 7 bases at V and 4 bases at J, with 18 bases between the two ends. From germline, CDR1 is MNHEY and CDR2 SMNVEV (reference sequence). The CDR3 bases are TGTGCCAGCACTATCCGGAACAGGGCCGCAGATACGCAGTATTTT. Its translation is CASTIRNRAADTQYF.

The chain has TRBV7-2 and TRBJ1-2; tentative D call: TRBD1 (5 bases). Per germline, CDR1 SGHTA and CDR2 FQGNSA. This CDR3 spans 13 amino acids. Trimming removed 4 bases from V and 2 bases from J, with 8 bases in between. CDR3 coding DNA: TGTGCCAGCAGCTCGGACAAGAACTATGGCTACACCTTC. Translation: CASSSDKNYGYTF.

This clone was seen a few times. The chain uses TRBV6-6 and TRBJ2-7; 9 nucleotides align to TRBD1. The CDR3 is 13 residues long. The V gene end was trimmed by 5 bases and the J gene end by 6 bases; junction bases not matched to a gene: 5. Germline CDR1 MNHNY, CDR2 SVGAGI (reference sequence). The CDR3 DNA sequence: TGTGCCAGCAGTCGGGGGGACAGGGCCGAGCAGTACTTC. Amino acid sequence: CASSRGDRAEQYF.

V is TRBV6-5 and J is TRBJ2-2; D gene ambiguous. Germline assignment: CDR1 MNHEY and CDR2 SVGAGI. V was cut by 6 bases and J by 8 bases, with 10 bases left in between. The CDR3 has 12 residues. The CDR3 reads CASSPTKGELFF. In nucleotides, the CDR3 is TGTGCCAGCAGCCCGACCAAGGGGGAGCTGTTTTTT.

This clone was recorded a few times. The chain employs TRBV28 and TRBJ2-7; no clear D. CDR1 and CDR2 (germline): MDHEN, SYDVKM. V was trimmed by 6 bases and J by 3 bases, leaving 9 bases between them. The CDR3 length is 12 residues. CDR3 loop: CASSIENYEQYF. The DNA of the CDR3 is TGTGCCAGCAGCATTGAAAACTACGAGCAGTACTTC.

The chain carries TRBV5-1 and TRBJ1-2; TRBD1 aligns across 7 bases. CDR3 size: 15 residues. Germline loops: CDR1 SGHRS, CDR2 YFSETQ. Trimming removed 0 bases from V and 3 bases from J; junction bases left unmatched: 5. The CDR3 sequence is CASSLGGQSDYGYTF. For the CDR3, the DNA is TGCGCCAGCAGCTTGGGGGGACAGTCCGACTATGGCTACACCTTC.

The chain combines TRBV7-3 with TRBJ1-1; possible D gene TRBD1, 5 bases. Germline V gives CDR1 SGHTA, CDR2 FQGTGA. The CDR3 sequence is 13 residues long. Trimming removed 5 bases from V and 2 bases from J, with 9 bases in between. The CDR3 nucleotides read TGTGCCAGCAGCCCTGACAGTAACACTGAAGCTTTCTTT. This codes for CASSPDSNTEAFF. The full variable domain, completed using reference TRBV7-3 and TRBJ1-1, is GAGVSQTPSNKVTEKGKYVELRCDPISGHTALYWYRQSLGQGPEFLIYFQGTGAADDSGLPNDRFFAVRPEGSVSTLKIQRTERGDSAVYLCASSPDSNTEAFFGQGTRLTVV.